This T cell receptor (beta chain) was sequenced for a study of T cell changes during pregnancy in multiple sclerosis. Produced via immunoSEQ multiplex PCR; TCRdb's table is partial and in-frame only. The table lists roughly 59,000 clones, 90% to 95% of them singletons. CDR3 length equals 13 residues. Germline loops: CDR1 LNHDA, CDR2 SQIVND (reference sequence). V lost 7 bases and J 7 bases, leaving 14 bases between the germline ends. The rearrangement uses TRBV19 and TRBJ2-1, with D uncertain. This TCR derives from a female donor in good health, enrolled as a control in a pregnancy study. The sequences come from peripheral blood, collected in the third trimester of pregnancy. The CDR3, as DNA: TGTGCCAGTACCCAGGTTCGGTCTAATGAGCAGTTCTTC. The encoded protein is CASTQVRSNEQFF.